Listed here is a single TCR beta chain. Germline V gene lookup returns CDR1 MNHNS and CDR2 SASEGT. The CDR3 runs 15 residues. Trimming took 1 base from V and 4 from J, leaving 12 bases between them. This sample is drawn from a study of control samples from healthy donors and cancer patients. Sequencing was performed with immunoSEQ multiplex PCR; in TCRdb, only in-frame clones are kept and a portion is missing. Of some 78,000 clones listed, approximately 88% are singletons. The sequence was obtained from a woman aged 60-75 years in good health. Source material: blood. This sequence joins TRBV6-1 and TRBJ2-3, with D possibly matching TRBD2 (5 bases). This CDR3 reads CASSEDPTTSDTQYF. The CDR3 DNA follows: TGTGCCAGCAGTGAAGACCCGACTACCTCAGATACGCAGTATTTT.